This paragraph reports one T cell receptor beta chain. Its antigen is unidentified. These data come from a study of blood T cells in healthy people across ages. The germline V gene encodes CDR1 SEHNR and CDR2 FQNEAQ (reference sequence). The CDR3 contains 12 residues. The V gene lost 3 bases and the J gene lost 11 bases, with 13 bases spanning the gap. Donors gave about 9.3 milliliters of peripheral blood apiece. With each sample, at least 5 micrograms of total RNA were extracted. A sample-barcoded 5' primer and a J-beta primer mix were used in a second PCR of about 7 to 11 cycles. The template-switch adaptor was a 5' adaptor with 12 random nucleotides. It tagged each cDNA molecule. TCRdb processed the 5' RACE reads anew with MiXCR; each CDR3 protein has one entry. This sample has some 1.6 million distinct CDR3 sequences, with 34% found just once. Overall study results and limits: While age rose, TCR beta diversity per million T cells dropped in a roughly linear way.

The chain couples TRBV7-9 to TRBJ1-1; D uncertain. What was sequenced was blood. This TCR was sampled from a woman aged 25 to 39 in good health. CDR3 loop: CASSFLAVGAFF. In DNA form, the CDR3 reads TGTGCCAGCAGCTTTCTGGCCGTAGGGGCTTTCTTT.